This TCR beta chain was obtained from a study of a mutant IDH1 vaccine in newly diagnosed glioma. Whole-study context: Patients were given eight vaccinations, scheduled in weeks 1, 3, 5, 7, 11, 15, 19 and 23. Following radiotherapy alone, or alongside temozolomide cycles, vaccination was started after an interval of 4-6 weeks. Patients arrived already treated with radiotherapy, temozolomide, or both, most having had both.

Libraries were prepared by immunoSEQ multiplex PCR; TCRdb keeps only in-frame clonotypes and omits some of them. The sample shows 60,000 or so clones, around 89% of them seen only once. With respect to this clone: Its antigen remains unknown.

Time point described: week 5, during vaccination. Topical imiquimod accompanied each vaccine dose, which consisted of 300 ug of mutant IDH1 20-mer peptide. There were new WHO grade 3 or 4 astrocytomas in the donors, and these were IDH1-mutant and ATRX-lost. This CDR3 is 15 amino acids long. Trimming took 5 bases from V and 5 from J, leaving 17 bases between them. CDR1 is SGHRS and CDR2 is YFSETQ in the germline V gene. The chain links TRBV5-1 to TRBJ2-4, with D maybe TRBD2 (5 bases). The receptor was isolated from a woman aged 40 to 55 with glioma. This specimen consisted of PBMCs, obtained from a glioma patient whose treatment included an IDH1 peptide vaccine. As DNA, the CDR3 is TGCGCCAGCAGTAGAGAGGGTTTCGGACAAAACATTCAGTACTTC. Translated, it gives CASSREGFGQNIQYF.